This T cell receptor (beta chain) derives from a study of prognosis after radiotherapy for stage I lung cancer. Study-level information: Newly diagnosed primary stage I lung tumors were found in 13 to 15 patients, while oligometastatic NSCLC after surgical resection of the primary tumor was found in several.

In this sample, this clonotype turned up many times. What it binds is not known. Study conclusions and caveats: Tumor specificity of expanded TCR clones went undetermined. Unique TCR clones declined after stereotactic body radiation therapy, from a median around 10,000 to 6,900.

Two-round multiplex PCR on genomic DNA was the method by which TCR beta CDR3 was amplified. Every TRBV and TRBJ gene had its own specific primer in first-round PCR. TCRdb re-called the multiplex PCR reads with MiXCR, one entry per CDR3 protein. The data hold approximately 18,000 distinct CDR3 sequences, with 45% to 50% observed a single time. Trimming shortened V by 7 bases and J by 8 bases, and 14 bases separated the two germline ends. CDR1 MNHNS and CDR2 SASEGT come from the germline V gene. The CDR3 runs to 13 residues. Here the sequenced sample was PBMCs, taken before or after stereotactic body radiation therapy (not recorded which). This receptor was identified in a donor aged 50 or older with non-small cell lung cancer. V and J are TRBV6-1 and TRBJ1-4, with a possible D match to TRBD1 (6 bases). CDR3 sequence (DNA): TGTGCCAGCAAAAGGGGGACGGGGGAAAAACTGTTTTTT. Its translation: CASKRGTGEKLFF.